This TCR beta chain was identified during a study of cytomegalovirus exposure and HLA in healthy donors. The repertoire was sequenced with immunoSEQ multiplex PCR; TCRdb's copy has only in-frame clones and lacks some. The sample lists 110,000 or so clones; roughly 86% were seen once. V shed 7 bases and J 6 bases; nucleotides not matched to a gene: 15. The CDR3 spans 16 residues. CDR1 MDHEN and CDR2 SYDVKM come from the germline V gene. The V and J genes are TRBV28 and TRBJ1-5; 7 bases fit TRBD1. The specimen sequenced was PBMCs. The clonotype originates from a woman under 30 in good health and CMV-seronegative. This CDR3 reads CASTFRRRQGTQPQHF. Here the CDR3 DNA reads TGTGCCAGCACCTTTCGCCGGAGACAGGGCACTCAGCCCCAGCATTTT.